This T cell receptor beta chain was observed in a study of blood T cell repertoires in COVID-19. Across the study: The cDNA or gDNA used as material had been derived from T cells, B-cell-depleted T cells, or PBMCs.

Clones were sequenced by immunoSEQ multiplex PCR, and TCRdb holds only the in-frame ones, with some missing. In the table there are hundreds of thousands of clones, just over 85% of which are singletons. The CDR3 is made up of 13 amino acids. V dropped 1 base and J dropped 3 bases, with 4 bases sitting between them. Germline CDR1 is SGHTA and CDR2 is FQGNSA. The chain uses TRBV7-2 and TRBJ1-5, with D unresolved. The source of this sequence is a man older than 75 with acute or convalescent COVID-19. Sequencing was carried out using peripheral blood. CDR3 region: CASSLDFNQPQHF. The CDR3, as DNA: TGTGCCAGCAGCTTAGACTTCAATCAGCCCCAGCATTTT.